The 17 T cell receptor beta chains reported below all come from one sample, sequenced in a study of OX40 agonist ivuxolimab in advanced cancers. TCRdb's table, derived via immunoSEQ multiplex PCR, lists solely in-frame clones and lacks some. There are about 90,000 clones in the sample; around 88% occur only once, and approximately 1.5% lies in the top ten. The material sequenced was CD4+ or CD8+ T cells sorted from blood, taken in a trial of the OX40 agonist ivuxolimab. The receptor set was obtained from an adult with an advanced solid tumor such as melanoma, head and neck, liver or kidney cancer.

The J gene is TRBJ1-1, the V gene TRBV5-5; 7 positions match TRBD1. Germline CDR1 SGHKS, CDR2 YYEKEE (reference sequence). The V and J ends lost 3 bases and 7 bases, in that order; junction bases with no gene match: 3. The CDR3 has 12 residues. The CDR3 reads CASSYDRVEAFF. In nucleotides, the CDR3 is TGTGCCAGCAGCTATGACAGGGTTGAAGCTTTCTTT.

The chain carries TRBV12-5 and TRBJ2-5; TRBD1 is a possible D gene (6 bases). Germline CDR1 is LGHNT and CDR2 is FRNRAP. This CDR3 contains 16 residues. V gave up 5 bases and J gave up 1 base, with 17 bases separating them. The CDR3 DNA reads TGTGCTAGTGGTCTCGGTGTAATAGGGGGCCAAGAGACCCAGTACTTC. It codes for CASGLGVIGGQETQYF.

The rearrangement uses TRBV29-1 and TRBJ1-1; D unclear. CDR3 length equals 13 residues. From germline, CDR1 is SQVTM and CDR2 ANQGSEA. V gave up 3 bases and J gave up 0 bases, with 8 bases separating them. The CDR3, as DNA: TGCAGCGTTGATCTCGGTATGAACACTGAAGCTTTCTTT. The encoded protein is CSVDLGMNTEAFF. Full variable domain (outside the CDR3, taken from reference TRBV29-1 and TRBJ1-1): SAVISQKPSRDICQRGTSLTIQCQVDSQVTMMFWYRQQPGQSLTLIATANQGSEATYESGFVIDKFPISRPNLTFSTLTVSNMSPEDSSIYLCSVDLGMNTEAFFGQGTRLTVV.

J is TRBJ1-2 and V is TRBV5-4, with D possibly being TRBD1 (6 bases). Trimming removed 5 bases from V and 3 bases from J, with 17 bases in between. The germline V gene encodes CDR1 SGHNT and CDR2 YYREEE (reference sequence). There are 15 residues in the CDR3. The CDR3: CASRASRGTDYGYTF. CDR3 in DNA: TGTGCCAGCAGAGCGAGCAGGGGCACTGACTATGGCTACACCTTC.

The V call is TRBV11-3, the J call TRBJ1-1; 7 bases are a match to TRBD1. Germline V lookup: CDR1 SGHNT, CDR2 YENEEA. The CDR3 extends over 14 amino acids. Germline trimming cut 3 bases from V and 4 bases from J; bases unmatched to any gene: 5. The CDR3 is CASSFGRGFTEAFF. CDR3 in DNA: TGTGCCAGCAGCTTCGGCAGGGGGTTCACTGAAGCTTTCTTT.

The chain combines TRBV30 with TRBJ2-1, with 10 bases fitting TRBD2. The V gene end was trimmed by 2 bases and the J gene end by 5 bases; junction bases not matched to a gene: 9. Germline lookup yields CDR1 GTSNPN and CDR2 SVGIG (reference sequence). The CDR3 loop spans 16 amino acids. This CDR3 reads CAWSRFLAGANNEQFF. DNA of the CDR3: TGTGCCTGGAGTCGTTTTCTAGCGGGAGCAAACAATGAGCAGTTCTTC.

V gene TRBV9 combines with J gene TRBJ2-6, with TRBD1 matching 8 bases. Per the germline V gene, CDR1 is SGDLS and CDR2 is YYNGEE. V gave up 3 bases and J gave up 0 bases; unmatched junction bases: 2. The CDR3 has 16 residues. CDR3 sequence (DNA): TGTGCCAGCAGCGCTACAGGGGGCTCTGGGGCCAACGTCCTGACTTTC. Residues: CASSATGGSGANVLTF.

This clone has just one count. The V and J genes are TRBV6-5 and TRBJ2-7; 7 bases line up with TRBD1. Germline loops: CDR1 MNHEY, CDR2 SVGAGI. CDR3 size: 10 residues. The V segment lost 2 bases and the J segment 13 bases; nucleotides outside the gene matches: 2. The chain's CDR3 is CASSYDREYF. CDR3 sequence (DNA): TGTGCCAGCAGTTACGACAGGGAATACTTC.

The gene calls are TRBV12-5 and TRBJ1-1, with D possibly being TRBD1 (5 bases). Germline-derived CDR1 and CDR2 are LGHNT and FRNRAP. V was trimmed by 5 bases and J by 2 bases, leaving 9 bases between them. The CDR3 sequence is 13 residues long. Here the CDR3 DNA reads TGTGCTAGTGGTCAAGACAGCAACACTGAAGCTTTCTTT. Protein: CASGQDSNTEAFF.

The rearrangement uses TRBV5-4 and TRBJ2-7; 9 bases agree with TRBD2. V trimming: 0 bases; J trimming: 3 bases; junction bases outside the gene matches: 4. The germline V gene encodes CDR1 SGHNT and CDR2 YYREEE (reference sequence). The CDR3 loop spans 15 amino acids. In nucleotides, the CDR3 is TGTGCCAGCAGCTTGGGAGTAGCGGGGGTCTACGAGCAGTACTTC. This codes for CASSLGVAGVYEQYF.

The chain combines TRBV7-8 with TRBJ1-2, with D perhaps matching TRBD1 (6 bases). This CDR3 is 13 amino acids long. Germline assignment: CDR1 SGHVS and CDR2 FQNEAQ. The ends were cut back, 4 bases at V and 8 bases at J, with 14 bases in the middle. The CDR3 sequence is CASSSAGGFGYTF. CDR3 nucleotide sequence: TGTGCCAGCAGCTCCGCGGGGGGCTTCGGCTACACCTTC.

The rearrangement uses TRBV27 and TRBJ2-1; D is perhaps TRBD2 (7 bases). The CDR3 sequence is 15 residues long. The germline gives CDR1 MNHEY, CDR2 SMNVEV (reference sequence). V gave up 2 bases and J gave up 4 bases, with 12 bases separating them. The CDR3 region has the DNA TGTGCCAGCAGTTTACGGGGGGCTTGGTACAATGAGCAGTTCTTC. Its protein is CASSLRGAWYNEQFF.

The rearrangement links TRBV28 to TRBJ2-5; D call uncertain. In germline, CDR1 is MDHEN, CDR2 SYDVKM. Trimming left V 8 bases short and J 7 bases short, with 8 bases between. The CDR3 is 10 amino acids. The CDR3 DNA reads as TGTGCCAGCGGGTTCGGGACCCAGTACTTC. Translation: CASGFGTQYF.

This chain uses TRBV11-3 with TRBJ2-3; the match to TRBD2 covers 9 bases. CDR3 length: 18 amino acids. Germline V gene data show CDR1 as SGHNT and CDR2 as YENEEA. V lost 4 bases, J lost 2 bases, and 13 bases stayed unmatched. The CDR3 loop reads CASSSGLKAGGSTDTQYF. The CDR3 DNA reads as TGTGCCAGCAGCTCCGGCTTGAAAGCGGGAGGTTCCACAGATACGCAGTATTTT.

V and J are TRBV18 and TRBJ1-1, with D perhaps matching TRBD1 (5 bases). The V end was cut by 2 bases, the J end by 3 bases, with 13 bases between. Germline assignment: CDR1 KGHSH and CDR2 LQKENI. CDR3 size: 15 residues. The CDR3 loop reads CASSPSGLGDTEAFF. The CDR3 coding sequence is TGTGCCAGCTCACCATCGGGGCTCGGCGACACTGAAGCTTTCTTT.

The chain employs TRBV14 and TRBJ2-1; 11 positions agree with TRBD1. In germline, CDR1 is SGHDN, CDR2 FVKESK. J was trimmed by 7 bases and V by 3 bases; bases with no gene match: 8. CDR3 size: 16 residues. Here the CDR3 reads CASSQRTGGIVNEQFF. The CDR3 DNA follows: TGTGCCAGCAGCCAGAGGACAGGGGGCATTGTAAATGAGCAGTTCTTC. The complete variable domain, with remaining parts taken from reference TRBV14 and TRBJ2-1, reads EAGVTQFPSHSVIEKGQTVTLRCDPISGHDNLYWYRRVMGKEIKFLLHFVKESKQDESGMPNNRFLAERTGGTYSTLKVQPAELEDSGVYFCASSQRTGGIVNEQFFGPGTRLTVL.

V gene TRBV15 combines with J gene TRBJ1-2; possible D gene TRBD1, 5 bases. The CDR3 is 15 amino acids. V lost 0 bases, J lost 7 bases, and 15 bases lay in between. Germline assignment: CDR1 LNHNV and CDR2 YYDKDF (reference sequence). DNA for the CDR3: TGTGCCACCAGCAGAGATGTTTTGGGGGGTTTTGGCTACACCTTC. As protein: CATSRDVLGGFGYTF.